The 30 T cell receptor beta chains reported below all come from one sample, sequenced in a study of T-cell reconstitution after alpha-beta-depleted transplantation in children. Preparing the TCRbeta library involved the use of unique molecular identifiers. TCRdb itself ran the PCR reads through MiXCR, one entry per CDR3 protein. This sample yields more than 100,000 distinct CDR3 sequences, of which roughly 23% are seen a single time; roughly a tenth belongs to the top ten. The specimen was PBMCs, mostly from graft donor cells, collected 180 days after TCRalphabeta/CD19-depleted stem cell transplant. Receptor source: a male patient between 2 and 10 years old who had a stem cell transplant for chronic granulomatous disease, so the T cells may come from the graft donor.

This chain links TRBV12-3 or TRBV12-4 with TRBJ1-5, with D perhaps TRBD1 (5 bases). Trimming took off 3 bases at V and 0 bases at J, with 9 bases between the two ends. The CDR3 spans 15 residues. CDR3 in DNA: TGTGCCAGCAGTTTGGGGCCCGCTAGCAATCAGCCCCAGCATTTT. It translates to CASSLGPASNQPQHF.

V and J are TRBV29-1 and TRBJ2-3; 8 nucleotides match TRBD1. V lost 6 bases to trimming and J lost 0 bases; unmatched junction nucleotides: 8. This CDR3 has 15 residues. Germline CDR1 SQVTM, CDR2 ANQGSEA. This chain's CDR3 is CSVSGQGTSTDTQYF. The CDR3 DNA is TGCAGCGTATCCGGACAGGGAACTAGCACAGATACGCAGTATTTT.

This clonotype has a handful of counts. The chain recombines TRBV7-6 with TRBJ2-1; D gene uncertain. V lost 1 base and J lost 9, with 10 bases in between. The CDR3 contains 13 residues. Germline CDR1 is SGHVS and CDR2 is FNYEAQ. In DNA form, the CDR3 reads TGTGCCAGCAGCTTAGTGGTCCGGGCTGAGCAGTTCTTC. Translated, it gives CASSLVVRAEQFF.

Concerning this clonotype itself: This may stem from a read error, because a much larger clone lies one nucleotide away. As DNA, the CDR3 is TGTGCCAGCAGTTTAGGACTAAACAGTCAGTACTTC. Its protein is CASSLGLNSQYF. The chain has TRBV12-3 or TRBV12-4 and TRBJ2-4, with a weak D call TRBD2 (5 bases). The CDR3 extends over 12 amino acids.

The gene calls are TRBV5-1 and TRBJ2-5; D is uncertain. The germline V gene has CDR1 SGHRS and CDR2 YFSETQ. The V and J ends lost 1 base and 0 bases respectively, with 7 bases between them. This CDR3 has 14 residues. The CDR3 coding sequence is TGCGCCAGCAGCTTGACGGCGTACCAAGAGACCCAGTACTTC. This sequence encodes CASSLTAYQETQYF.

This clonotype occurred many times. J is TRBJ2-2 and V is TRBV28, with 9 bases that match TRBD2. Germline assignment: CDR1 MDHEN and CDR2 SYDVKM. This CDR3 region has 16 residues. J was trimmed by 1 base and V by 6 bases; bases with no gene match: 6. Here the CDR3 DNA reads TGTGCCAGCAGACTAGCGGGCAACGTGAACACCGGGGAGCTGTTTTTT. As protein: CASRLAGNVNTGELFF.

This clonotype occurred a few times. The chain recombines TRBV20-1 with TRBJ2-5; D is undetermined. The CDR3 consists of 13 residues. Between the trimmed V and J ends, which lost 3 bases and 4 bases, there was a span of 12 bases. The germline V gene has CDR1 DFQATT and CDR2 SNEGSKA (reference sequence). In nucleotides, the CDR3 is TGCAGTGCTAGTGGCCCGCTTCTAGAGACCCAGTACTTC. The encoded protein is CSASGPLLETQYF.

This clonotype was found a few times. The V gene is TRBV27, the J gene TRBJ2-5, with D maybe TRBD2 (5 bases). The germline CDR1 and CDR2 sequences are MNHEY and SMNVEV (reference sequence). CDR3 length: 13 amino acids. Trimming cost V 5 bases and J 7 bases, with 14 bases left between them. The CDR3 is CASSLGGPRTQYF. In DNA form, the CDR3 reads TGTGCCAGCAGTCTAGGCGGGCCCCGGACCCAGTACTTC.

Comment on this clonotype: It may be a read error: a sequence one base away is much more abundant. This chain links TRBV29-1 with TRBJ2-6, with 8 bases fitting TRBD2. CDR3 size: 17 residues. Germline V gene data show CDR1 as SQVTM and CDR2 as ANQGSEA. For the CDR3, the DNA is TGCAGCGTTCTCCTACTAGCGGATAGCTCTGGGGCCAACGGCCTGACTTTC. Amino acids: CSVLLLADSSGANGLTF. Full variable domain (remainder filled in from reference TRBV29-1 and TRBJ2-6): SAVISQKPSRDICQRGTSLTIQCQVDSQVTMMFWYRQQPGQSLTLIATANQGSEATYESGFVIDKFPISRPNLTFSTLTVSNMSPEDSSIYLCSVLLLADSSGANGLTFGAGSRLTVL.

The CDR3 nucleotides are TGTGCCAGCAGCGTAGCCCCTAGCACAGATACGCAGTATTTT. This encodes CASSVAPSTDTQYF. This chain joins TRBV9 and TRBJ2-3, with unresolved D. Per germline, CDR1 SGDLS and CDR2 YYNGEE. The CDR3 totals 14 residues. V was shortened by 0 bases and J by 0 bases, with 5 bases between the two germline ends. The variable domain in full, with the rest retrieved from reference TRBV9 and TRBJ2-3, is DSGVTQTPKHLITATGQRVTLRCSPRSGDLSVYWYQQSLDQGLQFLIQYYNGEERAKGNILERFSAQQFPDLHSELNLSSLELGDSALYFCASSVAPSTDTQYFGPGTRLTVL.

The chain recombines TRBV20-1 with TRBJ2-3, with a possible D match to TRBD1 (5 bases). The V end lost 0 bases, the J end lost 6 bases, and 16 bases lay between the germline ends. The CDR3 is 15 amino acids. CDR1 and CDR2 from the germline V gene are DFQATT and SNEGSKA (reference sequence). CDR3 sequence (DNA): TGCAGTGCTAGAGAAGGGGATCCAGGGCCCGATACGCAGTATTTT. Protein: CSAREGDPGPDTQYF.

This clonotype has at least ten counts. The V gene is TRBV12-3 or TRBV12-4, the J gene TRBJ2-5, with 8 bases fitting TRBD2. J gave up 5 bases and V 6 bases, and 5 bases lay outside the gene matches. The CDR3 has 13 residues. The CDR3 DNA follows: TGTGCCAGCAGGCGGGGGGTCGCTGAGACCCAGTACTTC. As protein: CASRRGVAETQYF.

The table lists this clonotype with many counts. The V and J genes are TRBV5-1 and TRBJ2-2; D may be TRBD2 (5 bases). Between the trimmed V and J ends, which lost 3 bases and 7 bases, there was a span of 16 bases. The CDR3 is 15 residues long. Germline values: CDR1 SGHRS, CDR2 YFSETQ. The CDR3 region is CASSSDPSGIGELFF. The DNA of the CDR3 is TGCGCCAGCAGCTCTGATCCCTCCGGGATCGGGGAGCTGTTTTTT.

This clonotype was recorded a few times. The CDR3 region has the DNA TGTGCCAGCAGCTTGAGCGGGGCGAACACAGATACGCAGTATTTT. Translating it yields CASSLSGANTDTQYF. V usage is TRBV7-8 and J usage is TRBJ2-3; 7 bases map to TRBD2. CDR1 is SGHVS, CDR2 FQNEAQ, per germline. This CDR3 contains 15 residues. J lost 2 bases, V lost 3 bases, and 5 bases had no gene match.

This clonotype occurred many times. DNA of the CDR3: TGTGCCAGCAGTGATGTTAGCGGGAGTTGGAGAGATACGCAGTATTTT. Translation gives CASSDVSGSWRDTQYF. The chain links TRBV2 to TRBJ2-3; 9 nucleotides agree with TRBD2. Trimming took 3 bases from V and 5 from J; bases not matched to a gene: 9. Germline V gene lookup returns CDR1 SNHLY and CDR2 FYNNEI. This CDR3 spans 16 amino acids. Looking up the rest from reference TRBV2 and TRBJ2-3 gives the full variable domain: EPEVTQTPSHQVTQMGQEVILRCVPISNHLYFYWYRQILGQKVEFLVSFYNNEISEKSEIFDDQFSVERPDGSNFTLKIRSTKLEDSAMYFCASSDVSGSWRDTQYFGPGTRLTVL.

Many counts were recorded for this clonotype. CDR3 protein: CASRRRDTQYF. The CDR3 DNA sequence: TGTGCCAGCAGGCGCCGAGATACGCAGTATTTT. This rearrangement joins TRBV12-3 or TRBV12-4 to TRBJ2-3; no definite D call. The CDR3 loop spans 11 amino acids. Trimming pared 6 bases from V and 5 bases from J, leaving 6 bases between.

This chain links TRBV12-3 or TRBV12-4 with TRBJ1-6; tentatively, D is TRBD1 (5 bases). The V end was cut by 0 bases, the J end by 11 bases, with 5 bases between. This CDR3 has 12 residues. The CDR3 spells CASSLAGAPLHF. The CDR3 coding sequence is TGTGCCAGCAGTTTAGCGGGGGCACCCCTCCACTTT.

The table lists this clonotype with many counts. The chain has TRBV7-2 and TRBJ2-7; D unresolved. The CDR3 extends over 15 amino acids. Trimming shortened V by 3 bases and J by 2 bases, and 14 bases separated the two germline ends. The germline V gene has CDR1 SGHTA and CDR2 FQGNSA. CDR3 sequence reads: CASSFSPMGTYEQYF. In DNA form, the CDR3 reads TGTGCCAGCAGCTTTTCCCCGATGGGGACCTACGAGCAGTACTTC.

This chain uses TRBV12-3 or TRBV12-4 with TRBJ2-7, with D possibly matching TRBD1 (5 bases). This CDR3 has 13 residues. Deletions cut 6 bases from V and 1 base from J, with 10 bases between. In nucleotides, the CDR3 is TGTGCCAGCAGATCAGGGCCATCCTACGAGCAGTACTTC. This sequence encodes CASRSGPSYEQYF.

The chain recombines TRBV15 with TRBJ2-3; 8 positions match TRBD1. There are 14 residues in the CDR3. In germline, CDR1 is LNHNV, CDR2 YYDKDF (reference sequence). J was trimmed by 4 bases and V by 4 bases; bases with no gene match: 4. For the CDR3, the DNA is TGTGCCACCAGCAATGACAGGGGCCCAGATACGCAGTATTTT. Translating it yields CATSNDRGPDTQYF.

This clonotype was seen repeatedly, ten times or more. The CDR3 coding sequence is TGCAGCGTTGAGAGATTAGCGGGGGTGAAGGACATTCAGTACTTC. Translation gives CSVERLAGVKDIQYF. The V call is TRBV29-1, the J call TRBJ2-4, with 9 bases fitting TRBD2. V trimming: 3 bases; J trimming: 8 bases; junction bases outside the gene matches: 11. The CDR3 length is 15 residues. CDR1 SQVTM and CDR2 ANQGSEA come from the germline V gene. Combining the CDR3 with reference TRBV29-1 and TRBJ2-4 gives the whole variable domain SAVISQKPSRDICQRGTSLTIQCQVDSQVTMMFWYRQQPGQSLTLIATANQGSEATYESGFVIDKFPISRPNLTFSTLTVSNMSPEDSSIYLCSVERLAGVKDIQYFGAGTRLSVL.

This rearrangement joins TRBV20-1 to TRBJ2-6; D unclear. Germline CDR1 and CDR2: DFQATT and SNEGSKA (reference sequence). The CDR3 is made up of 13 amino acids. Trimming cost V 6 bases and J 0 bases, with 6 bases left between them. CDR3 DNA: TGCAGTGCGGTCATCTCTGGGGCCAACGTCCTGACTTTC. Its protein is CSAVISGANVLTF.

This clonotype was observed many times. The rearrangement uses TRBV12-3 or TRBV12-4 and TRBJ2-1; 9 positions agree with TRBD2. Trimming removed 1 base from V and 5 bases from J; junction bases left unmatched: 9. The CDR3 length is 17 residues. The CDR3 nucleotides read TGTGCCAGCAGTTTAGAAGCCCTAGCGGGATGGAACAATGAGCAGTTCTTC. Encoded protein: CASSLEALAGWNNEQFF.

This clonotype was counted at least ten times. V and J are TRBV20-1 and TRBJ2-7; D gene unclear. In germline, CDR1 is DFQATT, CDR2 SNEGSKA (reference sequence). This CDR3 region has 12 residues. The V end lost 7 bases, the J end lost 0 bases, and 10 bases lay between the germline ends. CDR3 coding DNA: TGCAGTGTGGAAGCAAGCTCCTACGAGCAGTACTTC. Translating it yields CSVEASSYEQYF.

This clonotype showed up just a few times. The J gene is TRBJ2-7, the V gene TRBV29-1; no reliable D call. V was shortened by 4 bases and J by 3 bases, with 13 bases between the two germline ends. Germline V gene sequence: CDR1 SQVTM, CDR2 ANQGSEA. This CDR3 has 13 residues. The CDR3: CSVGGVAGYEQYF. DNA of the CDR3: TGCAGCGTTGGTGGAGTAGCAGGCTACGAGCAGTACTTC.

This clonotype was recorded at least ten times. This chain connects TRBV20-1 to TRBJ1-6; no clear D gene. Germline-derived CDR1 and CDR2 are DFQATT and SNEGSKA (reference sequence). V was shortened by 1 base and J by 10 bases, with 14 bases between the two germline ends. The CDR3 loop spans 14 amino acids. CDR3 protein: CSARAGLGSSPLHF. Here the CDR3 DNA reads TGCAGTGCTAGAGCCGGCCTGGGGAGCTCACCCCTCCACTTT.

This clonotype was detected a few times. This chain joins TRBV12-3 or TRBV12-4 and TRBJ2-1, with 8 bases matching TRBD2. V lost 5 bases to trimming and J lost 4 bases; unmatched junction nucleotides: 7. This CDR3 contains 15 residues. CDR3 residues: CASSRSGGRYNEQFF. The CDR3 DNA sequence: TGTGCCAGCAGTCGGAGCGGGGGTCGGTACAATGAGCAGTTCTTC.

This clonotype was seen at least ten times. The rearrangement links TRBV27 to TRBJ2-1; maybe TRBD1 (5 bases). V dropped 1 base and J dropped 5 bases, with 15 bases sitting between them. Per germline, CDR1 MNHEY and CDR2 SMNVEV (reference sequence). The CDR3 extends over 16 amino acids. CDR3 in amino acids: CASSLLGQRVNNEQFF. The CDR3 nucleotides are TGTGCCAGCAGTTTATTAGGACAAAGAGTTAACAATGAGCAGTTCTTC.

DNA for the CDR3: TGTGCCAGCAGCTCCCTAGCGGTACAAGAGACCCAGTACTTC. The encoded protein is CASSSLAVQETQYF. The chain employs TRBV6-1 and TRBJ2-5; 7 bases line up with TRBD2. The CDR3 sequence is 14 residues long. The germline CDR1 and CDR2 sequences are MNHNS and SASEGT. Trimming removed 6 bases from V and 2 bases from J; junction bases left unmatched: 6.

Here the CDR3 DNA reads TGTGCCAGCAGTTCCGCGGGGACACCCGGCGAGACCCAGTACTTC. Protein sequence: CASSSAGTPGETQYF. The chain carries TRBV28 and TRBJ2-5; either TRBD1 or TRBD2 may fit D (6 bases each). The CDR3 spans 15 residues. Trimming took off 4 bases at V and 5 bases at J, with 17 bases between the two ends. Per germline, CDR1 MDHEN and CDR2 SYDVKM.